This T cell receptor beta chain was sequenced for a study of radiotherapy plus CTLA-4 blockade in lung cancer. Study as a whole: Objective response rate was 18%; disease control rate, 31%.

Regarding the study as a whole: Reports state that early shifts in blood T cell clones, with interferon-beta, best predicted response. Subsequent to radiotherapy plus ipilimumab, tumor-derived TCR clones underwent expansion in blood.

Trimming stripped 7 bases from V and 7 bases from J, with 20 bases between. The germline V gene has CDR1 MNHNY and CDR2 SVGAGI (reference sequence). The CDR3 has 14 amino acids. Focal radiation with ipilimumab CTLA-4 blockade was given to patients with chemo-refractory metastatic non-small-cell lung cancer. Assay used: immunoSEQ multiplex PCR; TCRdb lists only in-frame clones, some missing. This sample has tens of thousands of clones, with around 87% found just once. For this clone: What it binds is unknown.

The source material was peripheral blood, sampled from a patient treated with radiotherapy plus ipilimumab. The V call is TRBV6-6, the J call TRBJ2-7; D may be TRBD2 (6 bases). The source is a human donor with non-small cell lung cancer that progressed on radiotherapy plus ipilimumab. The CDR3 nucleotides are TGTGCCAGCAACGGGGGACCGTCTCCGGGGGAGCAGTACTTC. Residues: CASNGGPSPGEQYF.